This T cell receptor (beta chain) originates from a study of blood T cell repertoires in COVID-19. Assay: immunoSEQ multiplex PCR; the TCRdb copy retains only in-frame clones and omits some. The data show about 270,000 clones, roughly 80% seen once. Germline CDR1 MDHEN, CDR2 SYDVKM. The CDR3 has 19 residues. V lost 4 bases and J lost 4; bases outside the gene matches: 18. The chain has TRBV28 and TRBJ2-7, with TRBD2 matching 11 bases. The clonotype originates from a human donor with COVID-19, enrolled during active disease. The donor label of this sample is uncertain. Sequencing was performed on peripheral blood. The DNA of the CDR3 is TGTGCCAGCAGTTCGAGCTCGGGACTAGCGGTTGGGAGGGGATACGAGCAGTACTTC. This encodes CASSSSSGLAVGRGYEQYF.